Included here is one TCR beta chain sequence, with context. The data were obtained in a study of T-cell reconstitution after alpha-beta-depleted transplantation in children. The CDR3 covers 16 residues. Deletions cut 6 bases from V and 1 base from J, with 18 bases between. Unique molecular identifiers featured in how the TCRbeta library was prepared. TCRdb recomputed calls from the PCR reads with MiXCR, one row per CDR3 protein. This sample has some 500,000 distinct CDR3 sequences; over 25% occur once, and the top ten carry 2.4%. Sequencing was performed on PBMCs from the stem cell graft donor, taken from the stem cell graft. This TCR was recovered from a human donor who donated a stem cell graft to a child with aplastic anemia. The chain carries TRBV12-3 or TRBV12-4 and TRBJ1-1; a weak D match, TRBD1 (6 bases). The CDR3 spells CASSPWLEGGNTEAFF. CDR3 DNA: TGTGCCAGCAGCCCCTGGTTGGAGGGGGGGAACACTGAAGCTTTCTTT.